A selection of T cell receptor beta chains follows, all from one sample in a study of cytomegalovirus exposure and HLA in healthy donors. The method was immunoSEQ multiplex PCR; TCRdb's version includes in-frame clones alone and lacks a portion of them. The data show approximately 110,000 clones, just over 15% seen once. Sequences were obtained from PBMCs. These receptors originate from a woman between 18 and 30 years old in good health and CMV-seronegative. The CDR3 runs from the conserved cysteine through the conserved F or W. The D gene is left open where the match is weak. The size entry is marked missing in some rows and otherwise reads once, few, many or a size class.

NA	TRBV9	TRBJ2-3	TRBD1	TGTGCCAGCAGCGTAGAACAGGGGTCAGATACGCAGTATTTT	CASSVEQGSDTQYF
NA	TRBV2	TRBJ2-2	NA	TGTGCCAGCAGCCAGAGGGGGGGTACCGGGGAGCTGTTTTTT	CASSQRGGTGELFF
NA	TRBV5-1	TRBJ2-7	NA	TGCGCCAGCAGCCTAAGTCCAGGGTTAGCCTACGAGCAGTACTTC	CASSLSPGLAYEQYF
few	TRBV29-1	TRBJ2-2	TRBD1	TGCAGCGTTGAAGTGACAGGGTTCGGGGAGCTGTTTTTT	CSVEVTGFGELFF
NA	TRBV27	TRBJ2-2	TRBD2	TGTGCCAGCAGGGGACTAGCGGGGGTATCAGACACCGGGGAGCTGTTTTTT	CASRGLAGVSDTGELFF
few	TRBV2	TRBJ2-7	NA	TGTGCCAGCAGTCCGACAGGCTACGAGCAGTACTTC	CASSPTGYEQYF
few	TRBV29-1	TRBJ2-7	TRBD2	TGCAGCGTTGAGGGACTAGCGAACCACGAGCAGTACTTC	CSVEGLANHEQYF
NA	TRBV6-1	TRBJ2-5	TRBD1	TGTGCCAGCAGTGAAGCCCGGGACAGTCAAGAGACCCAGTACTTC	CASSEARDSQETQYF
NA	TRBV7-2	TRBJ2-7	TRBD1	TGTGCCAGCACCCTGACAGGGAGCTCCTACGAGCAGTACTTC	CASTLTGSSYEQYF
few	TRBV6-1	TRBJ2-7	NA	TGTGCCAGCAGTGGCCGACAGGTTAGCTCCTACGAGCAGTACTTC	CASSGRQVSSYEQYF
NA	TRBV6-6	TRBJ1-5	TRBD1	TGTGCCAGCAGTTGGTCGACAGGGGGCGATCAGCCCCAGCATTTT	CASSWSTGGDQPQHF
few	TRBV25-1	TRBJ2-4	TRBD2	TGTGCCAGCAGTGAGGCGGGGGGGCGGCGGGACATTCAGTACTTC	CASSEAGGRRDIQYF
few	TRBV19	TRBJ1-5	NA	TGTGCCAGTGTTGGTAGTTATATAAATCAGCCCCAGCATTTT	CASVGSYINQPQHF
NA	TRBV30	TRBJ1-5	TRBD1	TGTGCCTGGAATATGGGACAGGGGGCAGCGGGCAATCAGCCCCAGCATTTT	CAWNMGQGAAGNQPQHF
NA	TRBV6-5	TRBJ2-7	NA	TGTGCCAGCAGCATTACGGGGCAGGGGTACTACGAGCAGTACTTC	CASSITGQGYYEQYF
few	TRBV5-1	TRBJ1-5	TRBD1	TGCGCCAGCAGCCCCGGACAGGCTTCGGGATACGGTCAGCCCCAGCATTTT	CASSPGQASGYGQPQHF
once	TRBV7-2	TRBJ2-5	TRBD1	TGTGCCAGCAGGAGGGACAGGCAAGAGACCCAGTACTTC	CASRRDRQETQYF
few	TRBV27	TRBJ1-1	TRBD1	TGTGCCAGCAGTATCGGGACAGCTGGATGGGCTGAAGCTTTCTTT	CASSIGTAGWAEAFF
few	TRBV7-7	TRBJ1-5	NA	TGTGCCAGCAGCTTGCCGCCGGGACACAGGACTAATCAGCCCCAGCATTTT	CASSLPPGHRTNQPQHF
NA	TRBV7-8	TRBJ2-7	TRBD2	TGTGCCAGCAGCGGGACACTAGCGGGAGGGTACGAGCAGTACTTC	CASSGTLAGGYEQYF
NA	TRBV10-3	TRBJ1-5	TRBD1	TGTGCCATCAGTGAGTCGACTAGGGGGCGCCCTCAGCCCCAGCATTTT	CAISESTRGRPQPQHF
few	TRBV30	TRBJ2-1	TRBD1	TGTGCCTGGAGTGTGTCAGGGGGCAGCGAGCAGTTCTTC	CAWSVSGGSEQFF
NA	TRBV5-6	TRBJ2-1	TRBD2	TGTGCCAGCAGCTTTATGAGCGGGGGGTCACAGGGGGAGCAGTTCTTC	CASSFMSGGSQGEQFF
few	TRBV29-1	TRBJ1-1	NA	TGCAGCGTAGCCCCGGAGCTGATCACTGAAGCTTTCTTT	CSVAPELITEAFF
few	TRBV4-2	TRBJ2-7	TRBD2	TGTGCCAGCAGCCAAGTCTCAGGACTAGCGGGAGAGTACGAGCAGTACTTC	CASSQVSGLAGEYEQYF
few	TRBV30	TRBJ1-5	NA	TGTGCACTGGGGGGGAGCAATCAGCCCCAGCATTTT	CALGGSNQPQHF
few	TRBV20-1	TRBJ1-1	NA	TGCAGTGCTAGTTCGTACACTGAAGCTTTCTTT	CSASSYTEAFF
few	TRBV6-4	TRBJ2-3	TRBD2	TGTGCCAGCAGGCGACTAGCGGGGGGCACAGATACGCAGTATTTT	CASRRLAGGTDTQYF
few	TRBV28	TRBJ2-2	NA	TGTGCCAGCAGTTTAGGGGCCCCAACCGGGGAGCTGTTTTTT	CASSLGAPTGELFF
NA	TRBV7-9	TRBJ1-1	NA	TGTGCCAGCACCCCACCGGGGGAGGGTCCGAACACTGAAGCTTTCTTT	CASTPPGEGPNTEAFF
NA	TRBV16	TRBJ1-5	NA	TGTGCCAGCAGCCATTATCGGGACACCAATCAGCCCCAGCATTTT	CASSHYRDTNQPQHF
few	TRBV9	TRBJ1-6	TRBD1	TGTGCCAGCAGCGTGGGACAGGGTATAGGATCACCCCTCCACTTT	CASSVGQGIGSPLHF
NA	TRBV29-1	TRBJ1-2	NA	TGCAGCGTGGCGGGAGGCCCAGGAGGCTACACCTTC	CSVAGGPGGYTF
few	TRBV19	TRBJ1-6	NA	TGTGCCAGTACACATAGGGGCAATTCACCCCTCCACTTT	CASTHRGNSPLHF
few	TRBV15	TRBJ2-3	TRBD1	TGTGCCACCAGCAGAGATCAAGGGGGCGCAGATACGCAGTATTTT	CATSRDQGGADTQYF
NA	TRBV9	TRBJ1-2	NA	TGTGCCAGCAGCGTAGGGGAGGGGAACTATGGCTACACCTTC	CASSVGEGNYGYTF
NA	TRBV6-1	TRBJ2-2	TRBD2	TGTGCCAGCAGTGTGGCTAGCGGGGGGACGAACACCGGGGAGCTGTTTTTT	CASSVASGGTNTGELFF
few	TRBV5-1	TRBJ1-2	NA	TGCGCCAGCAGCCCCGGAGGCCATGGCTACACCTTC	CASSPGGHGYTF
NA	TRBV7-9	TRBJ2-3	NA	TGTGCCAGCAGCTTAGTAGGAGGCCCAGATACGCAGTATTTT	CASSLVGGPDTQYF
NA	TRBV10-1	TRBJ2-7	TRBD2	TGCGCCAGCAGCAGGGGACTAGGCCCCTACGAGCAGTACTTC	CASSRGLGPYEQYF
NA	TRBV15	TRBJ1-4	NA	TGTGCCAGCCTCCGACAGTATAATGAAAAACTGTTTTTT	CASLRQYNEKLFF
NA	TRBV19	TRBJ2-7	TRBD1	TGTGCCAGTAGTTCAGGACAGGGGTCGTACGAGCAGTACTTC	CASSSGQGSYEQYF
NA	TRBV2	TRBJ1-2	NA	TGTGCCAGAACCGTAGACAGGTCTAGGACTCACTTC	CARTVDRSRTHF
few	TRBV5-1	TRBJ2-7	TRBD2	TGCGCCAGCAGCTCCCGACTAGCGGCTACCTACGAGCAGTACTTC	CASSSRLAATYEQYF
NA	TRBV13	TRBJ1-1	NA	TGTGCCAGCAGTCGTATACAGATGAACACTGAAGCTTTCTTT	CASSRIQMNTEAFF
NA	TRBV29-1	TRBJ2-7	NA	TGCAGCGCCTCGGGAGTTTTTTACGAGCAGTACTTC	CSASGVFYEQYF
few	TRBV7-2	TRBJ2-7	TRBD1	TGTGCCAGCAGCTTAGCGGGGACAGGCTGGAGCGGGGAGCAGTACTTC	CASSLAGTGWSGEQYF
NA	TRBV7-8	TRBJ2-7	TRBD2	TGTGCCAGCAGCTTAGCCCGTGGGGCGGGGGGAAGGTCCTACGAGCAGTACTTC	CASSLARGAGGRSYEQYF
few	TRBV19	TRBJ1-2	NA	TGTGCCAGTAGTAACCAAATGCGGGATTATGGCTACACCTTC	CASSNQMRDYGYTF
NA	TRBV14	TRBJ2-5	NA	TGTGCCAGCAGCCAAGAGGGCATTCAAGAGACCCAGTACTTC	CASSQEGIQETQYF
NA	TRBV27	TRBJ2-7	TRBD1	TGTGCCAGCATACCTTTTCAGGGGGCGGTAAACGAGCAGTACTTC	CASIPFQGAVNEQYF
NA	TRBV4-1	TRBJ2-3	TRBD2	TGCGCCAGCAGCCATAGCGGGGGGTCGACCCAAGATACGCAGTATTTT	CASSHSGGSTQDTQYF
few	TRBV25-1	TRBJ1-5	NA	TGTGCCAGCAGTGAATTTGGGCCGAATCAGCCCCAGCATTTT	CASSEFGPNQPQHF
NA	TRBV19	TRBJ1-1	NA	TGTGCCAGCAACTCCAGGGGCTTAGCTGAAGCTTTCTTT	CASNSRGLAEAFF
few	TRBV7-2	TRBJ2-3	NA	TGTGCCAGCAGCTTGTGGAAGGTGGGCGGGGATACGCAGTATTTT	CASSLWKVGGDTQYF
NA	TRBV19	TRBJ1-1	NA	TGTGCCAGTAGTATGCAGGGGTTGAACACTGAAGCTTTCTTT	CASSMQGLNTEAFF
NA	TRBV9	TRBJ2-3	NA	TGTGCCAGCAGCGGGGGGGACTTTCCCGCGGCAGATACGCAGTATTTT	CASSGGDFPAADTQYF
NA	TRBV30	TRBJ1-3	NA	TGTGCCTGGAGTTCGTGGGGGGGCCTCTCTGGAAACACCATATATTTT	CAWSSWGGLSGNTIYF